This passage covers 22 T cell receptor beta chains from one sample sequenced in a study of identical twins. TCRdb fed the 5' RACE reads into MiXCR, producing one record per CDR3 protein. The table lists 1.5 million to 2 million distinct CDR3 sequences, about 30% of them singletons. Sequences were obtained from cord blood. Receptors were obtained from a newborn girl in good health.

The table lists this clonotype with a few counts. The chain recombines TRBV27 with TRBJ2-7, with TRBD2 as a possible D gene (6 bases). Germline V CDR1 and CDR2: MNHEY, SMNVEV (reference sequence). The CDR3 spans 15 residues. Deletions cut 10 bases from V and 3 bases from J, with 22 bases between. This CDR3 reads CATTSIGRDSYEQYF. In DNA, the CDR3 is TGTGCCACCACTAGCATTGGGAGAGACAGCTACGAGCAGTACTTC.

This clonotype was picked up a small number of times. The chain is built from TRBV12-3 or TRBV12-4 and TRBJ2-3; D may be TRBD1 (6 bases). With 5 bases removed from V and 12 bases from J, the gap between germline ends came to 18 bases. The CDR3 is made up of 13 amino acids. CDR3 protein: CASSIQTGTRQYF. CDR3 DNA sequence: TGTGCCAGCAGTATCCAGACCGGGACACGTCAGTATTTT.

J is TRBJ2-5 and V is TRBV28; D not resolved. The germline V gene has CDR1 MDHEN and CDR2 SYDVKM. Trimming pared 3 bases from V and 6 bases from J, leaving 11 bases between. CDR3 length equals 13 residues. The CDR3 DNA reads TGTGCCAGCAGTTTTCCCCCAGCGAAGACCCAGTACTTC. It is translated as CASSFPPAKTQYF.

The table lists this clonotype with a few counts. V gene TRBV4-1 combines with J gene TRBJ2-1, with 8 nucleotides matching TRBD2. CDR1 and CDR2 (germline): MGHRA, YSYEKL. CDR3 length: 17 amino acids. The trim removed 1 base at V and 5 bases at J, leaving 10 bases unmatched. CDR3 in amino acids: CASSQGLTSGLHNEQFF. The CDR3, as DNA: TGCGCCAGCAGCCAAGGCCTCACTAGCGGCCTTCACAATGAGCAGTTCTTC.

The chain couples TRBV20-1 to TRBJ2-1, with 9 bases aligning to TRBD2. Germline lookup yields CDR1 DFQATT and CDR2 SNEGSKA (reference sequence). CDR3 size: 15 residues. The CDR3 sequence: CSTPISGRVYNEQFF. The CDR3 DNA reads as TGCAGCACTCCCATTAGCGGGAGAGTCTACAATGAGCAGTTCTTC.

In its sample, this clonotype was seen a few times. J is TRBJ2-3 and V is TRBV20-1; D is tentatively TRBD1 or TRBD2 (5 bases each). The CDR3 is 13 amino acids. Trimming left V 7 bases short and J 2 bases short, with 13 bases between. From germline, CDR1 is DFQATT and CDR2 SNEGSKA (reference sequence). CDR3: CSGGPTHTDTQYF. As DNA, the CDR3 is TGCAGTGGGGGACCAACCCACACAGATACGCAGTATTTT.

This clonotype was recorded a few times. The rearrangement uses TRBV7-2 and TRBJ2-7; tentatively, D is TRBD1 (5 bases). CDR3 length: 14 amino acids. V was clipped by 3 bases and J by 0 bases, with 9 bases between them. CDR1 is SGHTA, CDR2 FQGNSA, per germline. DNA of the CDR3: TGTGCCAGCAGCTTCGGACACTTCTCCTACGAGCAGTACTTC. Protein sequence: CASSFGHFSYEQYF.

The chain carries TRBV27 and TRBJ2-7, with 13 bases lining up with TRBD2. The germline gives CDR1 MNHEY, CDR2 SMNVEV (reference sequence). The CDR3 loop spans 14 amino acids. For the CDR3, the DNA is TGTGCGCGGACTAGCGGGAGATTTAGTTACGAGCAGTACTTC. Translated: CARTSGRFSYEQYF.

Note on this clonotype: It may be a read error: a sequence one base away is much more abundant. This likely comes from a read error, as the CDR3 has no conserved phenylalanine or tryptophan at its end. V gene TRBV11-1 combines with J gene TRBJ2-5; unclear D gene. The CDR3 consists of 13 residues. V gave up 5 bases and J gave up 2 bases, with 9 bases separating them. Germline CDR1 and CDR2: SGHAT and FQDESV (reference sequence). CDR3 DNA: TGTGCCAGCAGCCACCGACGGCAAGAGACCCAGTACTTA. Translated, it gives CASSHRRQETQYL.

This clonotype came up a few times. The germline gene is not matched at one end of the junction; a read error may be the cause. The chain is built from TRBV20-1 and TRBJ2-1; D may be TRBD1 or TRBD2 (6 bases each). The CDR3 runs to 19 residues. Per the germline V gene, CDR1 is DFQATT and CDR2 is SNEGSKA (reference sequence). The CDR3 DNA reads as TGCAGTCCTAGACTAAGGGGGAGGAGTCCGAAGAGGATCCCTATTGAGCAGTTCTTC. Protein product: CSPRLRGRSPKRIPIEQFF.

This clonotype showed up many times. The V and J genes are TRBV20-1 and TRBJ2-3; D gene uncertain. The CDR3 has 12 amino acids. Looked up from germline, CDR1 is DFQATT and CDR2 is SNEGSKA (reference sequence). V was trimmed by 5 bases and J by 2 bases, leaving 8 bases between them. This CDR3 reads CSARGTTDTQYF. The CDR3 region has the DNA TGCAGTGCTCGTGGAACCACAGATACGCAGTATTTT.

Concerning this clonotype itself: The junction departs from the called germline gene at one end, perhaps through a read error. The chain combines TRBV7-9 with TRBJ2-3; 10 positions match TRBD2. Germline V gene data show CDR1 as SEHNR and CDR2 as FQNEAQ (reference sequence). This CDR3 has 18 residues. The CDR3 bases are TGTGCCAACAGCTTAGAGCCTCCTGCACTAGCGGGATTTGATACGCAGTATTTT. Protein: CANSLEPPALAGFDTQYF.

This clonotype was observed a handful of times. The rearrangement uses TRBV24-1 and TRBJ2-2; TRBD2 might be the D (5 bases). V lost 6 bases, J lost 2 bases, and 12 bases lay in between. Germline V gene data show CDR1 as KGHDR and CDR2 as SFDVKD. This CDR3 region has 15 residues. The CDR3 loop reads CATSPRGPNTGELFF. CDR3 nucleotide sequence: TGTGCCACCAGTCCGCGAGGGCCTAACACCGGGGAGCTGTTTTTT.

This clonotype turned up a few times. This chain links TRBV20-1 with TRBJ1-4; D is ambiguous. The CDR3 consists of 13 residues. V was trimmed by 3 bases and J by 8 bases, leaving 13 bases between them. Looked up from germline, CDR1 is DFQATT and CDR2 is SNEGSKA (reference sequence). CDR3 protein: CSASPDGGEKLFF. The CDR3 bases are TGCAGTGCTAGTCCGGACGGAGGGGAAAAACTGTTTTTT.

The V call is TRBV12-2, the J call TRBJ2-1; the tabulated D call, TRBD2, remains unverified against the DNA. TRBV12-2 is a pseudogene segment. The CDR3 loop spans 20 amino acids. CDR3 bases: TGTGCAAGTCGCTTAGTTACGCTGAGTAGCGGGAGGGCTTCCTACAATGAGCAGTTCTTC. Translation: CASRLVTLSSGRASYNEQFF.

CDR3 sequence (DNA): TGTGCCAGCAGCCTGTCTTTCCTCAAGAGCTCCTACAATGAGCAGTTCTTC. Protein product: CASSLSFLKSSYNEQFF. The V gene is TRBV7-6, the J gene TRBJ2-1; D gene unclear. Looked up from germline, CDR1 is SGHVS and CDR2 is FNYEAQ. The CDR3 is 17 amino acids. V dropped 5 bases and J dropped 0 bases, with 17 bases sitting between them. Together with reference TRBV7-6 and TRBJ2-1, the CDR3 gives the full variable domain: GAGVSQSPRYKVTKRGQDVALRCDPISGHVSLYWYRQALGQGPEFLTYFNYEAQQDKSGLPNDRFSAERPEGSISTLTIQRTEQRDSAMYRCASSLSFLKSSYNEQFFGPGTRLTVL.

The chain joins TRBV3-1 to TRBJ1-1; unclear D gene. Trimming took 6 bases from V and 5 from J, leaving 16 bases between them. The CDR3 extends over 14 amino acids. Germline CDR1 is LGHDT and CDR2 is YNNKEL (reference sequence). In nucleotides, the CDR3 is TGTGCCAGCAGACCCGGACGGGGTGGAACTGAAGCTTTCTTT. Its protein product is CASRPGRGGTEAFF.

In this sample, this clonotype turned up a few times. The genes are TRBV20-1 and TRBJ1-4; a weak D match, TRBD1 (6 bases). Trimming stripped 2 bases from V and 7 bases from J, with 17 bases between. CDR3 length: 15 amino acids. Germline CDR1 is DFQATT and CDR2 is SNEGSKA (reference sequence). The CDR3 coding sequence is TGCAGTGCTAGAACGCCAAGGGGGGTGGGTGAAAAACTGTTTTTT. Translating it yields CSARTPRGVGEKLFF.

The chain links TRBV12-3 or TRBV12-4 to TRBJ2-5; tentative D call: TRBD2 (5 bases). CDR3 length: 12 amino acids. V dropped 3 bases and J dropped 11 bases, with 13 bases sitting between them. CDR3 sequence: CASSLLFGEQYF. CDR3 coding DNA: TGTGCCAGCAGTTTGTTGTTTGGGGAGCAGTACTTC.

This chain joins TRBV11-2 and TRBJ2-1, with D tentatively TRBD2 (5 bases). Germline-derived CDR1 and CDR2 are SGHAT and FQNNGV. The CDR3 totals 14 residues. Trimming cost V 5 bases and J 1 base, with 9 bases left between them. The CDR3 DNA is TGTGCCAGCAGCCCCCTAGCATCCTACAATGAGCAGTTCTTC. This encodes CASSPLASYNEQFF.

This clonotype was seen more than once but under ten times. The chain joins TRBV7-2 to TRBJ1-1; TRBD1 matches at 7 bases. The CDR3 sequence is 14 residues long. Trimming took 7 bases from V and 4 from J; bases not matched to a gene: 9. The germline CDR1 and CDR2 sequences are SGHTA and FQGNSA. The CDR3 spells CASTQLAGGTEAFF. The CDR3 DNA sequence: TGTGCCAGCACCCAATTAGCAGGGGGCACTGAAGCTTTCTTT.

This clonotype was detected only once. The V gene is TRBV2, the J gene TRBJ2-2; no firm D call. V was clipped by 7 bases and J by 5 bases, with 11 bases between them. The CDR3 contains 13 residues. Germline V gene sequence: CDR1 SNHLY, CDR2 FYNNEI. CDR3 loop: CASNYYGTGELFF. The CDR3 DNA is TGTGCCAGCAACTATTATGGGACCGGGGAGCTGTTTTTT.